In its sample, the clone carrying this TCR beta chain was seen once. Between the trimmed V and J ends, which lost 1 base and 4 bases, there was a span of 8 bases. The CDR3 covers 14 residues. Germline assignment: CDR1 SGHTA and CDR2 FQGNSA. These data originate in a study of blood T cell repertoires in COVID-19. Study context: T cells, B-cell-depleted T cells, or PBMCs provided the cDNA or gDNA that served as material.

In the authors' methods: Reference gene primer amplification yielded estimated nucleated cell counts. Assay: immunoSEQ multiplex PCR; the TCRdb copy retains only in-frame clones and omits some. V, J and clone size derive from that table, while D and trimming were established from the DNA sequence. The sample includes under 350,000 clones, roughly 85% of them seen just once. This chain joins TRBV7-2 and TRBJ1-5, with no clear D. Sequenced input: PBMCs or T cells enriched from blood (not recorded which). This sequence originates from a woman between 40 and 55 years old with acute COVID-19. CDR3 DNA sequence: TGTGCCAGCAGCTTAGGTCCTCTTAATCAGCCCCAGCATTTT. Its translation: CASSLGPLNQPQHF.